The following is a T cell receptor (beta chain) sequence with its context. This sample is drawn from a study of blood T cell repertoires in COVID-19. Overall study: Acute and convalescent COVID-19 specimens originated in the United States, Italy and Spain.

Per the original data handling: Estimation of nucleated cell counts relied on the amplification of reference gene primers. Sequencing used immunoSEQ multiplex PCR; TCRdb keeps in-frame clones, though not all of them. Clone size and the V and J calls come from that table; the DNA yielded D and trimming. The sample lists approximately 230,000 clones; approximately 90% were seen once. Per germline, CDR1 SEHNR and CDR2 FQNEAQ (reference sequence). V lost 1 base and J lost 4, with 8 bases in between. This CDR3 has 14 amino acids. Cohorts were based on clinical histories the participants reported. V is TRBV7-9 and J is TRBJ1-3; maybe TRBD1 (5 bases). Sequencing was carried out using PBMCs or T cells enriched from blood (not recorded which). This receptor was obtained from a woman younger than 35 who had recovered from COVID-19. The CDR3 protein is CASSLGTYGNTIYF. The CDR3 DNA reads TGTGCCAGCAGCTTAGGGACATACGGAAACACCATATATTTT.